This record looks at one T cell receptor beta chain sequence and its context. No antigen is known for it. The data were taken from a study of early T cells in non-severe SARS-CoV-2 infection. On the study more broadly: The authors sequenced bulk RNA from unsorted whole blood, leaving chains unpaired.

Unique molecular identifier tags were affixed to discrete cDNA molecules. TCRdb re-called the 5' RACE reads with MiXCR, one entry per CDR3 protein. The top ten clones hold more than 3% of a sample with 50,000 to 60,000 distinct CDR3 sequences, about 8.4% of them seen once. The CDR3 covers 14 residues. V gave up 5 bases and J gave up 2 bases; unmatched junction bases: 2. Looked up from germline, CDR1 is KGHDR and CDR2 is SFDVKD. Overall study results and limits: VDJdb matching, biased toward anti-spike CD8 responses, missed private and CD4 specificities.

Sequencing was carried out using whole blood. The V gene is TRBV24-1, the J gene TRBJ2-3; 8 positions match TRBD2. The sequence came from an adult who was a healthcare worker with PCR-confirmed SARS-CoV-2 infection or an uninfected control (not recorded which). The CDR3 region is CATSGGRTTDTQYF. CDR3 sequence (DNA): TGTGCCACCAGTGGCGGGAGGACCACAGATACGCAGTATTTT.